What follows are 27 T cell receptor beta chains derived from one specimen sequenced in a study of shared clonotypes between healthy human individuals. Using immunoSEQ multiplex PCR, the repertoire was profiled, and TCRdb retains in-frame clones only, with some absent. The sample lists 550,000 to 600,000 clones, around 78% seen once, with around 12% in the top ten. Sequencing was done on a sample of PBMCs. The receptors originated from a woman aged 35 to 49 in good health. Some clones in this sample may be carry-over from other donors' samples.

The chain combines TRBV27 with TRBJ1-4, with D possibly matching TRBD1 (5 bases). The CDR3 is 13 residues long. The V gene lost 0 bases and the J gene lost 12 bases, with 11 bases spanning the gap. Germline V CDR1 and CDR2: MNHEY, SMNVEV (reference sequence). CDR3 nucleotides: TGTGCCAGCAGTTTATCCCGGGACCGCGAACTGTTTTTT. Its translation is CASSLSRDRELFF.

The rearrangement uses TRBV28 and TRBJ2-5; no firm D call. Per germline, CDR1 MDHEN and CDR2 SYDVKM. The CDR3 contains 12 residues. V gave up 3 bases and J gave up 7 bases, with 9 bases separating them. CDR3 sequence (DNA): TGTGCCAGCAGTTTCCCCCGTGGGACCCAGTACTTC. Protein product: CASSFPRGTQYF.

This chain links TRBV6-1 with TRBJ1-4, with TRBD1 as a possible D gene (6 bases). This CDR3 spans 15 amino acids. Per the germline V gene, CDR1 is MNHNS and CDR2 is SASEGT. Trimming pared 1 base from V and 6 bases from J, leaving 12 bases between. As DNA, the CDR3 is TGTGCCAGCAGTGAAGGGGGGGCTGGCGATGAAAAACTGTTTTTT. Protein: CASSEGGAGDEKLFF.

The chain combines TRBV2 with TRBJ2-2; D might be TRBD1 or TRBD2, each matching 5 bases. The germline V and J ends were trimmed by 6 bases and 4 bases, with 15 bases remaining between them. The germline CDR1 and CDR2 sequences are SNHLY and FYNNEI. This CDR3 is built from 15 residues. CDR3 bases: TGTGCCAGCAGCCTCCGGGACCCGGGCACCGGGGAGCTGTTTTTT. Amino acid sequence: CASSLRDPGTGELFF.

The chain combines TRBV4-1 with TRBJ1-2, with 8 bases matching TRBD1. The germline gives CDR1 MGHRA, CDR2 YSYEKL. The V segment lost 1 base and the J segment 2 bases; nucleotides outside the gene matches: 9. The CDR3 sequence is 17 residues long. The CDR3 DNA is TGCGCCAGCAGCCAAGTCCGTTCAGGGGGCTTAAACTATGGCTACACCTTC. Residues: CASSQVRSGGLNYGYTF.

The chain recombines TRBV7-9 with TRBJ2-1; D gene ambiguous. The length of the CDR3 is 16 residues. The ends were cut back, 1 base at V and 5 bases at J, with 15 bases in the middle. Germline V gene data show CDR1 as SEHNR and CDR2 as FQNEAQ (reference sequence). The CDR3, as DNA: TGTGCCAGCAGCTTAGAAGTAGCTGTACGGAACAATGAGCAGTTCTTC. Translated: CASSLEVAVRNNEQFF.

This chain joins TRBV7-2 and TRBJ1-2; tentatively, D is TRBD1 (5 bases). The CDR3 runs to 14 residues. V lost 3 bases, J lost 6 bases, and 14 bases lay in between. Germline V CDR1 and CDR2: SGHTA, FQGNSA. Here the CDR3 reads CASSLGFMGDGYTF. CDR3 DNA: TGTGCCAGCAGCTTGGGCTTTATGGGGGATGGCTACACCTTC. Full variable domain (remainder filled in from reference TRBV7-2 and TRBJ1-2): GAGVSQSPSNKVTEKGKDVELRCDPISGHTALYWYRQSLGQGLEFLIYFQGNSAPDKSGLPSDRFSAERTGGSVSTLTIQRTQQEDSAVYLCASSLGFMGDGYTFGSGTRLTVV.

The chain employs TRBV6-4 and TRBJ2-4; 7 bases agree with TRBD1. Germline CDR1 is MRHNA and CDR2 is SNTAGT. V was pared by 10 bases and J by 0 bases, with 12 bases of the junction left unmatched. The CDR3 runs to 16 residues. The CDR3 DNA follows: TGTGCCAAGAACCGAGGGGGCCTAATAGCCAAAAACATTCAGTACTTC. Translation gives CAKNRGGLIAKNIQYF.

The J gene is TRBJ2-3, the V gene TRBV5-1; TRBD2 aligns across 8 bases. This CDR3 has 14 residues. J lost 2 bases, V lost 4 bases, and 3 bases had no gene match. Germline lookup yields CDR1 SGHRS and CDR2 YFSETQ. The CDR3 sequence is CASSIGGVTDTQYF. CDR3 in DNA: TGCGCCAGCAGCATCGGGGGGGTCACAGATACGCAGTATTTT.

The V gene is TRBV4-1, the J gene TRBJ1-5; D call uncertain. The CDR3 is 14 residues long. The germline V gene encodes CDR1 MGHRA and CDR2 YSYEKL. V was pared by 0 bases and J by 6 bases, with 9 bases between. Here the CDR3 reads CASSQESRVQPQHF. The CDR3 DNA follows: TGCGCCAGCAGCCAAGAGAGCCGAGTTCAGCCCCAGCATTTT.

The chain is built from TRBV5-4 and TRBJ2-1, with 16 bases fitting TRBD2. Trimming removed 4 bases from V and 12 bases from J; junction bases left unmatched: 7. Germline CDR1 SGHNT, CDR2 YYREEE (reference sequence). This CDR3 spans 15 amino acids. The CDR3 DNA sequence: TGTGCCAGCAGCCCGGGGACTAGCGGGAGGGCCGTGCAGTTCTTC. Protein sequence: CASSPGTSGRAVQFF.

With regard to this clone: Only one base separates this from a far larger clonotype, so it likely reflects a read error. The rearrangement uses TRBV9 and TRBJ2-7; D might be TRBD1 (5 bases). Looked up from germline, CDR1 is SGDLS and CDR2 is YYNGEE. The CDR3 runs 13 residues. The V and J ends lost 2 bases and 0 bases respectively, with 6 bases between them. The CDR3 reads CASSVQGSYEQYF. CDR3 nucleotide sequence: TGTGCCAGCAGCGTGCAGGGCTCCTACGAGCAGTACTTC.

V usage is TRBV7-2 and J usage is TRBJ2-1; 10 bases are shared with TRBD2. V lost 0 bases, J lost 13 bases, and 6 bases stayed unmatched. Germline V gives CDR1 SGHTA, CDR2 FQGNSA. This CDR3 comprises 14 residues. The CDR3 sequence: CASSLAPSGRYQFF. The CDR3 DNA is TGTGCCAGCAGCTTAGCGCCTAGCGGGAGATACCAGTTCTTC.

The V and J genes are TRBV10-1 and TRBJ2-7; possibly TRBD2 for D (6 bases). Trimming pared 0 bases from V and 4 bases from J, leaving 13 bases between. Germline V lookup: CDR1 WNHNN, CDR2 SYGVQD (reference sequence). The CDR3 has 15 residues. The CDR3 nucleotides read TGCGCCAGCAGTGAGTCCGGGGGAAAGGGGTACGAGCAGTACTTC. Translation: CASSESGGKGYEQYF.

In this sample, this clone turned up once. The chain joins TRBV18 to TRBJ2-7; maybe TRBD1 (6 bases). The CDR3 is made up of 15 amino acids. The germline CDR1 and CDR2 sequences are KGHSH and LQKENI. The germline V and J ends were trimmed by 1 base and 6 bases, with 16 bases remaining between them. Here the CDR3 reads CASSPRRQERVEQYF. CDR3 DNA sequence: TGTGCCAGCTCACCACGAAGACAGGAACGGGTCGAGCAGTACTTC.

Comments on this clone: Other DNA sequences in this specimen translate into the identical CDR3. The chain uses TRBV20-1 and TRBJ2-5; D uncertain. Germline values: CDR1 DFQATT, CDR2 SNEGSKA (reference sequence). Trimming pared 3 bases from V and 4 bases from J, leaving 6 bases between. The CDR3 length is 11 residues. CDR3 region: CSARLRETQYF. The CDR3 DNA reads TGCAGTGCTAGGCTTAGAGAGACCCAGTACTTC.

The CDR3 loop reads CASSLEWTGDYGYTF. In nucleotides, the CDR3 is TGTGCCAGCAGCTTAGAGTGGACAGGAGACTATGGCTACACCTTC. The chain employs TRBV7-8 and TRBJ1-2; 7 bases fit TRBD1. Per germline, CDR1 SGHVS and CDR2 FQNEAQ. The CDR3 contains 15 residues. The J segment lost 3 bases and the V segment lost 1 base, leaving 5 bases of the junction unmatched.

The chain carries TRBV10-2 and TRBJ2-7; 11 positions agree with TRBD1. The ends lost 2 bases at V and 4 bases at J; junction bases unmatched: 4. CDR3 size: 15 residues. The germline gives CDR1 WSHSY, CDR2 SAAADI. CDR3 amino acids: CASSEGTGGYYEQYF. In nucleotides, the CDR3 is TGCGCCAGCAGTGAGGGGACAGGGGGATATTACGAGCAGTACTTC.

V gene TRBV6-5 combines with J gene TRBJ2-5, with 8 bases matching TRBD1. The CDR3 is 15 amino acids. Trimming took 2 bases from V and 1 from J; bases not matched to a gene: 3. The V gene's germline CDR1 is MNHEY and CDR2 SVGAGI. The CDR3 DNA follows: TGTGCCAGCAGTTACACAACAGGGGGCCAAGAGACCCAGTACTTC. Its translation: CASSYTTGGQETQYF.

Only a few counts were recorded for this clone. V gene TRBV30 combines with J gene TRBJ1-1; 11 nucleotides align to TRBD1. CDR1 is GTSNPN, CDR2 SVGIG, per germline (reference sequence). The CDR3 sequence is 13 residues long. J was trimmed by 6 bases and V by 4 bases; bases with no gene match: 4. The CDR3: CAWTGQGAPEAFF. CDR3 bases: TGTGCCTGGACCGGACAGGGGGCACCTGAAGCTTTCTTT.

This chain uses TRBV6-1 with TRBJ2-2; possibly TRBD2 for D (5 bases). Germline CDR1 MNHNS, CDR2 SASEGT. CDR3 length: 14 amino acids. V lost 4 bases and J lost 8, with 14 bases in between. This CDR3 reads CASSASREWGELFF. In nucleotides, the CDR3 is TGTGCCAGCAGTGCATCAAGGGAGTGGGGGGAGCTGTTTTTT.

On this clone: The same CDR3 is also encoded by other DNA sequences in this sample. This rearrangement joins TRBV5-1 to TRBJ1-4; perhaps TRBD1 as D (5 bases). CDR3 size: 14 residues. Looked up from germline, CDR1 is SGHRS and CDR2 is YFSETQ. V lost 0 bases, J lost 7 bases, and 10 bases lay in between. In nucleotides, the CDR3 is TGCGCCAGCAGCTTGGGGCAGGGTGGTGAAAAACTGTTTTTT. Encoded protein: CASSLGQGGEKLFF. Supplemented by reference TRBV5-1 and TRBJ1-4, the full variable domain reads KAGVTQTPRYLIKTRGQQVTLSCSPISGHRSVSWYQQTPGQGLQFLFEYFSETQRNKGNFPGRFSGRQFSNSRSEMNVSTLELGDSALYLCASSLGQGGEKLFFGSGTQLSVL.

The CDR3 loop is CARTFTGPQETQYF. The CDR3 region has the DNA TGTGCCAGAACGTTTACGGGCCCCCAAGAGACCCAGTACTTC. The rearrangement links TRBV27 to TRBJ2-5; D gene uncertain. The V and J ends lost 9 bases and 1 base respectively, with 15 bases between them. The length of the CDR3 is 14 residues. Looked up from germline, CDR1 is MNHEY and CDR2 is SMNVEV (reference sequence).

This sequence joins TRBV19 and TRBJ2-1; TRBD2 aligns across 8 bases. Germline loops: CDR1 LNHDA, CDR2 SQIVND (reference sequence). The CDR3 extends over 16 amino acids. The ends lost 2 bases at V and 2 bases at J; junction bases unmatched: 5. CDR3 region: CASSIFAGGPYNEQFF. The CDR3 bases are TGTGCCAGTAGTATATTTGCGGGAGGCCCCTACAATGAGCAGTTCTTC.

The CDR3 sequence: CASSEALGTYNEQFF. CDR3 nucleotides: TGTGCCAGCAGTGAAGCGCTTGGGACCTACAATGAGCAGTTCTTC. The rearrangement joins TRBV2 to TRBJ2-1, with D unresolved. Germline V lookup: CDR1 SNHLY, CDR2 FYNNEI. The CDR3 sequence is 15 residues long. Trimming removed 0 bases at V and 2 bases at J, with 8 bases between.

The chain couples TRBV4-1 to TRBJ2-7; no firm D call. Trimming left V 3 bases short and J 0 bases short, with 12 bases between. CDR1 MGHRA and CDR2 YSYEKL come from the germline V gene. The CDR3 length is 15 residues. CDR3 sequence: CASSHGLVSSYEQYF. DNA of the CDR3: TGCGCCAGCAGCCATGGTCTCGTCAGCTCCTACGAGCAGTACTTC.

The table lists this clone with a count of one. This sequence joins TRBV30 and TRBJ2-1; TRBD2 matches 14 bases. V shed 2 bases, J shed 8 bases, and the junction held 11 bases outside the gene matches. This CDR3 spans 17 amino acids. Germline lookup yields CDR1 GTSNPN and CDR2 SVGIG (reference sequence). The CDR3 coding sequence is TGTGCCTGGAGTCGGGGACTAGCGGGAGTTGGGCCCCATGAGCAGTTCTTC. Translated, it gives CAWSRGLAGVGPHEQFF.